Sequencing of this TCR beta chain was carried out in a study of regulatory T cells in long-lasting Graves disease. Sequencing libraries for TCR beta were prepared with iRepertoire HTBI primers and Arm-PCR of CDR3 regions. TCRdb used MiXCR to reprocess the multiplex PCR reads, holding one entry per CDR3 protein. In the table there are a few hundred thousand distinct CDR3 sequences, 15% to 20% of which are singletons. The time point here: newly diagnosed GD, antithyroid drugs for less than 3 months. PBMC RNA served as the TCR library source. Per germline, CDR1 MNHEY and CDR2 SMNVEV (reference sequence). The CDR3 is 15 residues long. Trimming took 5 bases from V and 0 from J, leaving 14 bases between them. Ten or more counts support this clonotype. This same sample was also part of a study on T cells in Graves' hyperthyroidism and ophthalmopathy. Turning to that study: The HTBI primer set drove a first-round RT-PCR of the TCR CDR3.

V usage is TRBV27 and J usage is TRBJ2-7; the D gene could be TRBD1 or TRBD2 (5 bases each). The specimen was peripheral blood mononuclear cells (PBMCs), collected at new diagnosis, from a patient treated with antithyroid drugs. The clonotype comes from a man aged 40-55 years with Graves disease. The CDR3 coding sequence is TGTGCCAGCAGTATCTCCGGGACGGTCTCCTACGAGCAGTACTTC. Translation: CASSISGTVSYEQYF.